This TCR beta chain emerged from a study of cytomegalovirus exposure and HLA in healthy donors. Assay used: immunoSEQ multiplex PCR; TCRdb lists only in-frame clones, some missing. The table lists 55,000 to 70,000 clones, roughly 94% of them singletons. It was the approximately 120-subject validation cohort, separate from the roughly 700-subject first cohort, to which the donors belonged. This CDR3 contains 11 residues. The V and J ends lost 6 bases and 9 bases respectively, with 9 bases between them. The germline V gene encodes CDR1 MNHNS and CDR2 SASEGT. Broader study findings: Altogether, 164 TCR beta chains were recorded as cytomegalovirus-associated.

Comments on this clone: Its matching antigen is unknown.

Sequenced sample: PBMCs. The rearrangement joins TRBV6-1 to TRBJ2-1; D ambiguous. This clonotype was sampled from a man aged 18 to 29 in good health and CMV-seronegative. The CDR3 nucleotides read TGTGCCAGCAGCCGAGATACTGAGCAGTTCTTC. Translated, it gives CASSRDTEQFF.